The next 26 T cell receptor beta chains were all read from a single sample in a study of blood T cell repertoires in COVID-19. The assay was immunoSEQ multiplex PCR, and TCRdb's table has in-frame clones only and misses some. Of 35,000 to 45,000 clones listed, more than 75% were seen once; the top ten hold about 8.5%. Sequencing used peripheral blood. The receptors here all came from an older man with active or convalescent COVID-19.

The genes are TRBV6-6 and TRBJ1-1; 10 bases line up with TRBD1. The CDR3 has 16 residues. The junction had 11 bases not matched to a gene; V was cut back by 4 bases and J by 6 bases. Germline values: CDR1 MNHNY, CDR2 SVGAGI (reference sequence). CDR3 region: CASSSGQGVGVAEAFF. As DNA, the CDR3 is TGTGCCAGCAGTTCCGGACAGGGGGTAGGAGTGGCTGAAGCTTTCTTT.

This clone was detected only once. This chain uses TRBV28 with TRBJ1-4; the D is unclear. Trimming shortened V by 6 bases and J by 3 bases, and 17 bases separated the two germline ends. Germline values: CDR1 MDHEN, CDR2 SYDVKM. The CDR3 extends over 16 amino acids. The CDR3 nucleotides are TGTGCCAGCAGCCCAGGAACGCCCGTGGCTAATGAAAAACTGTTTTTT. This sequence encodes CASSPGTPVANEKLFF.

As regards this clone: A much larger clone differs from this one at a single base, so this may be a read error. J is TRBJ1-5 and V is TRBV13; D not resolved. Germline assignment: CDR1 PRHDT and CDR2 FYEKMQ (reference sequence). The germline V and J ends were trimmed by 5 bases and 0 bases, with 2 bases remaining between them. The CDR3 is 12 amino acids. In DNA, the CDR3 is TGTGCCAGCAGCCTTAGCAATCAGCCCCAGCATTTT. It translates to CASSLSNQPQHF.

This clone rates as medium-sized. CDR3 bases: TGTGCCAGCAGCTTATTACAGGGTGAGCAGTACTTC. Encoded protein: CASSLLQGEQYF. This chain joins TRBV11-2 and TRBJ2-7; a weak D match, TRBD1 (6 bases). Trimming cost V 2 bases and J 7 bases, with 9 bases left between them. The CDR3 has 12 amino acids. Germline V gene lookup returns CDR1 SGHAT and CDR2 FQNNGV. Together with reference TRBV11-2 and TRBJ2-7, the CDR3 gives the full variable domain: EAGVAQSPRYKIIEKRQSVAFWCNPISGHATLYWYQQILGQGPKLLIQFQNNGVVDDSQLPKDRFSAERLKGVDSTLKIQPAKLEDSAVYLCASSLLQGEQYFGPGTRLTVT.

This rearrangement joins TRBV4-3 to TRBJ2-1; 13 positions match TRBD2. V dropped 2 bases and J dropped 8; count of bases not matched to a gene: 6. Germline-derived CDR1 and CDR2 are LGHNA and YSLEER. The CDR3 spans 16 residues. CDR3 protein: CASSQQTSGGTYEQFF. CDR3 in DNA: TGCGCCAGCAGCCAACAGACTAGCGGGGGGACCTATGAGCAGTTCTTC.

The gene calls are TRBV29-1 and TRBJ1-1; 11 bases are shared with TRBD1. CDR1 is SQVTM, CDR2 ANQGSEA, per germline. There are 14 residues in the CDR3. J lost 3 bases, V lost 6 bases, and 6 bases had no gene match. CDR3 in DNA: TGCAGCGTCCCCCGGGACAGGGGGGACACTGAAGCTTTCTTT. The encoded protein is CSVPRDRGDTEAFF.

CDR3 sequence (DNA): TGTGCCAGCAGCTTAGAGTCAGGAAATCAGCCCCAGCATTTT. Protein: CASSLESGNQPQHF. The chain couples TRBV7-9 to TRBJ1-5; D remains ambiguous. Trimming took off 1 base at V and 4 bases at J, with 8 bases between the two ends. The CDR3 spans 14 residues. Germline CDR1 is SEHNR and CDR2 is FQNEAQ (reference sequence).

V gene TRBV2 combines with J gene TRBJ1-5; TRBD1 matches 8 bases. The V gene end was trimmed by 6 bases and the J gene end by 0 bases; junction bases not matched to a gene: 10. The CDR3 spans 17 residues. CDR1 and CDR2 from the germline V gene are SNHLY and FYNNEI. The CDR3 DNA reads TGTGCCAGCAGCGAAAGTACAGGGGGGTATAGCAATCAGCCCCAGCATTTT. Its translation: CASSESTGGYSNQPQHF.

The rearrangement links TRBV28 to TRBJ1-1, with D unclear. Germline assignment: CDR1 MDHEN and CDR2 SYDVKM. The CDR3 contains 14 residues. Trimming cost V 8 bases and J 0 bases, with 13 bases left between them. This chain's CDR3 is CASLTADMNTEAFF. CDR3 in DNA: TGTGCCAGCCTTACAGCAGATATGAACACTGAAGCTTTCTTT.

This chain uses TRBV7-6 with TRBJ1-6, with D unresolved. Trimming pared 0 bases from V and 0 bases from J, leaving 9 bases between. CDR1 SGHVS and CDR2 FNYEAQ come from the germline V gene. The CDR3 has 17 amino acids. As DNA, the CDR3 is TGTGCCAGCAGCTTAGCAGCAAGGAGCTCCTATAATTCACCCCTCCACTTT. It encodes CASSLAARSSYNSPLHF.

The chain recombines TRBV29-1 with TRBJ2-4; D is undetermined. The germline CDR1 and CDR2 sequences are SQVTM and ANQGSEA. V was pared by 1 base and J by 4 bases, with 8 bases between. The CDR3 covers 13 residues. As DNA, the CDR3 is TGCAGCGTTGAAGGTGCCAGAAAAAACATTCAGTACTTC. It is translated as CSVEGARKNIQYF.

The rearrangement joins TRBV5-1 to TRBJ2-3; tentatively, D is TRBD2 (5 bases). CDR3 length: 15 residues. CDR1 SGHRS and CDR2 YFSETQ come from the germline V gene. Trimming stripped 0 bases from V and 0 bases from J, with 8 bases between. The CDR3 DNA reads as TGCGCCAGCAGCTTGGATAGACTAAGCACAGATACGCAGTATTTT. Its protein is CASSLDRLSTDTQYF.

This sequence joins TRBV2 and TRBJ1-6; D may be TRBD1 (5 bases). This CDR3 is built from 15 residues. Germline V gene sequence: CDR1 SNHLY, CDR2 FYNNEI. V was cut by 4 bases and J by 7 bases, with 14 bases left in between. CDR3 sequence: CASSVSQGRNSPLHF. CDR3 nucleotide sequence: TGTGCCAGCAGTGTCTCCCAGGGCCGGAATTCACCCCTCCACTTT.

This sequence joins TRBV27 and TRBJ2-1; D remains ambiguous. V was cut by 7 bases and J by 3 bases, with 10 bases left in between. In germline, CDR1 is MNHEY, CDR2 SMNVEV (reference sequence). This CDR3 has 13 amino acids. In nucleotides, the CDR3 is TGTGCCAGCAAACCACTCGACTACAATGAGCAGTTCTTC. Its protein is CASKPLDYNEQFF.

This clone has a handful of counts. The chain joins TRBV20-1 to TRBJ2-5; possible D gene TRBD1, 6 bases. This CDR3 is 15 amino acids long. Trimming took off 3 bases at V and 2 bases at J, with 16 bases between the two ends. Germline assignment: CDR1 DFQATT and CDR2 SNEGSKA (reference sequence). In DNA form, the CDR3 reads TGCAGTGCTAGTAGTCCGCAACAGGGTCAAGAGACCCAGTACTTC. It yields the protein CSASSPQQGQETQYF.

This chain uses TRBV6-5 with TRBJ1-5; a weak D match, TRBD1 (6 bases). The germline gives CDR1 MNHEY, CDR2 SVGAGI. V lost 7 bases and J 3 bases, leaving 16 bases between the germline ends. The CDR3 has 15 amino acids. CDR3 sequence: CASTMTDSLNQPQHF. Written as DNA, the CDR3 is TGTGCCAGCACCATGACGGACAGCCTCAATCAGCCCCAGCATTTT.

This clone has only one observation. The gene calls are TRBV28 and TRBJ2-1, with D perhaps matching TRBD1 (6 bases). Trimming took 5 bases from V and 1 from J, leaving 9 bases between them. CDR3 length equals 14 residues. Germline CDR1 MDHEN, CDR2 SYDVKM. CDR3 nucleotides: TGTGCCAGCAGTCTAACAGGGTCCTACAATGAGCAGTTCTTC. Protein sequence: CASSLTGSYNEQFF.

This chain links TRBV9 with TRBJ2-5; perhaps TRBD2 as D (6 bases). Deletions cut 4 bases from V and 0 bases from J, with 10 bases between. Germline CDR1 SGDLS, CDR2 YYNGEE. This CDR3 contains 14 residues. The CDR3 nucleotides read TGTGCCAGCAGCACTGCGGGGTACCAAGAGACCCAGTACTTC. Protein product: CASSTAGYQETQYF.

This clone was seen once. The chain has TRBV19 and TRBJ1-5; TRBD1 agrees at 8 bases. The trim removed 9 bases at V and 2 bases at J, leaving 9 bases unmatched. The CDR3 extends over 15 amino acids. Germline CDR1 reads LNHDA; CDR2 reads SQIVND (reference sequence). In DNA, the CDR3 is TGTGCCAGCTACGCGGACAGGGACGGCAATCAGCCCCAGCATTTT. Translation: CASYADRDGNQPQHF.

In DNA, the CDR3 is TGTGCCAGCAGGTCCGGGACTAGAGGAGGTAATGAGCAGTTCTTC. Translation gives CASRSGTRGGNEQFF. The chain is built from TRBV2 and TRBJ2-1, with 8 bases that match TRBD2. The junction had 11 bases not matched to a gene; V was cut back by 6 bases and J by 7 bases. The germline gives CDR1 SNHLY, CDR2 FYNNEI. The CDR3 is 15 residues long.

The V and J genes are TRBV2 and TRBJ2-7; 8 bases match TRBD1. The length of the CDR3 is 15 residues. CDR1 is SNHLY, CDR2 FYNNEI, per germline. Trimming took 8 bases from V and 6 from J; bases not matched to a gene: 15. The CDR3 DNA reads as TGTGCCAGCTGTCACCCGGGACAGGCCTCGCGCGAGCAGTACTTC. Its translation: CASCHPGQASREQYF.

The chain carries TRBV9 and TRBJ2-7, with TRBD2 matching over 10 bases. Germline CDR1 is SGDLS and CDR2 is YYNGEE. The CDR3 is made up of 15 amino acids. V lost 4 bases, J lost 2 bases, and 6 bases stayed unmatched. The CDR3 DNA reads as TGTGCCAGCAGCCGTAGCGGGGGGTCTACCTACGAGCAGTACTTC. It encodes CASSRSGGSTYEQYF. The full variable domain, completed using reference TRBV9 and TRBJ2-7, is DSGVTQTPKHLITATGQRVTLRCSPRSGDLSVYWYQQSLDQGLQFLIQYYNGEERAKGNILERFSAQQFPDLHSELNLSSLELGDSALYFCASSRSGGSTYEQYFGPGTRLTVT.

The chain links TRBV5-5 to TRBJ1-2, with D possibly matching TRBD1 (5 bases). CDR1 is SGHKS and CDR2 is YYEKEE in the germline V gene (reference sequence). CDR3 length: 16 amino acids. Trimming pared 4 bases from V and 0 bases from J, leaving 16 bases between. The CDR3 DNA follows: TGTGCCAGCAGCCGCATCACAGGAAGAGCTAACTATGGCTACACCTTC. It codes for CASSRITGRANYGYTF.

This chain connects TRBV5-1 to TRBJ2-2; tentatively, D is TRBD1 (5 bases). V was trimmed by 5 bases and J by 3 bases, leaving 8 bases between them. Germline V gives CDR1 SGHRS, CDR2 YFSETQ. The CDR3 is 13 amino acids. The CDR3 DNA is TGCGCCAGCAGGAAGGGGTACACCGGGGAGCTGTTTTTT. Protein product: CASRKGYTGELFF.

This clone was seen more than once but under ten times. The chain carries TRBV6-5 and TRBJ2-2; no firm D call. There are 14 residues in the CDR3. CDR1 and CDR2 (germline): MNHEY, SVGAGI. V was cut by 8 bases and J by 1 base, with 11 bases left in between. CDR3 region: CASASGQNTGELFF. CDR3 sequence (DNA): TGTGCCAGCGCCTCCGGTCAGAACACCGGGGAGCTGTTTTTT.

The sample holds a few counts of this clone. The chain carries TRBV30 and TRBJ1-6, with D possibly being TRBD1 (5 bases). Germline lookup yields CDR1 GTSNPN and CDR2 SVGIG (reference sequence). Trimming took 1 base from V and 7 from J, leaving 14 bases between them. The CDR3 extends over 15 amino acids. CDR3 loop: CAWSAVSGENSPLHF. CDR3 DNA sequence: TGTGCCTGGAGTGCGGTTTCGGGGGAAAATTCACCCCTCCACTTT.